The table lists the clone carrying this TCR beta chain with a count of one. These data come from a study of blood T cell repertoires in COVID-19. Turning to the study itself: Samples representing acute and convalescent COVID-19 were sourced from the United States, Italy and Spain. Sources were T cells, B-cell-depleted T cells, or PBMCs; the material itself was cDNA or gDNA.

Trimming took off 8 bases at V and 8 bases at J, with 27 bases between the two ends. Germline V gene lookup returns CDR1 SNHLY and CDR2 FYNNEI. CDR3 length equals 16 residues. Methods used by the authors: Reference gene primer amplification yielded estimated nucleated cell counts. Method: immunoSEQ multiplex PCR; TCRdb's copy keeps in-frame clones and lacks some. For V, J and clone size, that table is used; D and trimming come from the DNA. The sample lists roughly 250,000 clones; around 83% were seen once. Source material: peripheral blood. The receptor was derived from a woman older than 75 with acute or convalescent COVID-19. The V gene is TRBV2, the J gene TRBJ1-2; D may be TRBD1 (5 bases). The CDR3 region has the DNA TGTGCCAGCTCAAATTTGGGTCCTACAGGTGCTGGCGGCTACACCTTC. The encoded protein is CASSNLGPTGAGGYTF.